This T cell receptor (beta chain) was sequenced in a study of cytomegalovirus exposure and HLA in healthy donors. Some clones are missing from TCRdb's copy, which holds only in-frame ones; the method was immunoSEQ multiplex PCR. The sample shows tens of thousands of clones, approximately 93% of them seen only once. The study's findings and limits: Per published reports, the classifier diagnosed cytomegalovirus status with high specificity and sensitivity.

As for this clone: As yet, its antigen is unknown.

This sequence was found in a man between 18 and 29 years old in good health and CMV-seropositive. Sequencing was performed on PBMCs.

The CDR3 DNA follows: TGTGCCAGCACCCCTAGTAGGGGGAGCTCCTATAATTCACCCCTCCACTTT. Amino acids: CASTPSRGSSYNSPLHF. V and J are TRBV7-9 and TRBJ1-6; a weak D match, TRBD1 (6 bases). Trimming cost V 7 bases and J 0 bases, with 16 bases left between them. There are 17 residues in the CDR3. Germline assignment: CDR1 SEHNR and CDR2 FQNEAQ (reference sequence). Variable domain in full (rest from reference TRBV7-9 and TRBJ1-6): DTGVSQNPRHKITKRGQNVTFRCDPISEHNRLYWYRQTLGQGPEFLTYFQNEAQLEKSRLLSDRFSAERPKGSFSTLEIQRTEQGDSAMYLCASTPSRGSSYNSPLHFGNGTRLTVT.